This T cell receptor (beta chain) was profiled in a study of response to subunit inactivated influenza vaccine. Each CDR3 protein is one row after TCRdb ran MiXCR on the RT-PCR reads. Here the sample spans roughly 170,000 distinct CDR3 sequences, approximately 8.7% being singletons. This clonotype was seen only a few times. This TCR was recovered from a man aged 50-59 years who received an inactivated influenza vaccine. Source: non-naive T cells sorted from PBMCs, taken on the day of vaccination.

The CDR3: CASTPLSRAHPGAFF. CDR3 nucleotide sequence: TGTGCCAGCACCCCCCTTTCCAGGGCTCATCCGGGAGCTTTCTTT. V usage is TRBV28 and J usage is TRBJ1-1; the D gene is possibly TRBD1 (5 bases). Trimming left V 7 bases short and J 10 bases short, with 25 bases between. Germline V gene lookup returns CDR1 MDHEN and CDR2 SYDVKM. The CDR3 covers 15 residues.